This is a list of T cell receptor beta chains from one sample in a study of beta chain features in type 1 diabetes. The data were produced by immunoSEQ multiplex PCR, yet TCRdb's version contains in-frame clones alone and is incomplete. The sample lists 200,000 to 250,000 clones, about a tenth occurring once. Sequencing was carried out using central memory CD4+ T cells from blood. The receptor set was obtained from a man between 18 and 29 years old in good health. Each CDR3 is given with its conserved first and last residue. A D gene is named only where the DNA matches it firmly. A clone size is listed for some rows: how often the clone was seen (once, few, many), or a class if it is expanded.

clone_size,j_call,d_call,v_call,cdr3_aa,cdr3_nt
few,TRBJ2-1,TRBD2,TRBV5-1,CASSLRLASYNEQFF,TGCGCCAGCAGCCTAAGACTAGCCTCCTACAATGAGCAGTTCTTC
few,TRBJ2-3,-,TRBV2,CASSRLNGDTQYF,TGTGCCAGCAGTAGACTCAATGGAGATACGCAGTATTTT
many,TRBJ2-3,-,TRBV29-1,CSATGMRTDTQYF,TGCAGCGCCACAGGAATGCGGACAGATACGCAGTATTTT
-,TRBJ2-2,-,TRBV7-8,CASSFGSNTGELFF,TGTGCCAGCAGCTTCGGATCGAACACCGGGGAGCTGTTTTTT
few,TRBJ2-2,-,TRBV23-1,CASSSRENTGELFF,TGCGCCAGCAGTTCCAGGGAAAACACCGGGGAGCTGTTTTTT
-,TRBJ2-1,-,TRBV10-3,CAISVGAFDNNEQFF,TGTGCCATCAGTGTGGGGGCCTTCGACAACAATGAGCAGTTCTTC
few,TRBJ2-3,-,TRBV14,CASSQDWWGTQYF,TGTGCCAGCAGCCAAGATTGGTGGGGTACGCAGTATTTT
-,TRBJ2-3,TRBD2,TRBV5-6,CASSPGLAGTTDTQYF,TGTGCCAGCAGCCCCGGACTAGCGGGAACCACAGATACGCAGTATTTT
-,TRBJ1-2,-,TRBV5-4,CASSQDPGSDYGYTF,TGCGCCAGCAGCCAAGACCCTGGGTCGGACTATGGCTACACCTTC
few,TRBJ1-1,TRBD1,TRBV28,CASSPRNRGEAFF,TGTGCCAGCAGTCCGCGAAACAGGGGAGAAGCTTTCTTT
few,TRBJ2-7,TRBD2,TRBV29-1,CSVEVGGRGLAGVGEQYF,TGCAGCGTTGAAGTAGGCGGCAGGGGACTAGCGGGAGTGGGAGAGCAGTACTTC
few,TRBJ2-1,-,TRBV4-2,CASSPFLEGVENEQFF,TGTGCCAGCAGCCCCTTCCTGGAGGGGGTGGAGAATGAGCAGTTCTTC
-,TRBJ2-3,TRBD1,TRBV7-2,CASSLAGQGTDTQYF,TGTGCCAGCAGCTTAGCGGGACAGGGCACAGATACGCAGTATTTT
few,TRBJ1-1,-,TRBV2,CASRQRANTEAFF,TGTGCCAGCAGGCAAAGGGCGAACACTGAAGCTTTCTTT
few,TRBJ2-7,TRBD1,TRBV30,CAWSDGQGYEQYF,TGTGCCTGGAGTGATGGACAGGGCTACGAGCAGTACTTC
-,TRBJ2-3,-,TRBV5-1,CASSFGLRPDTQYF,TGCGCCAGCAGCTTTGGGTTGCGCCCAGATACGCAGTATTTT
few,TRBJ1-5,-,TRBV29-1,CSPEEEGNQPQHF,TGCAGCCCGGAGGAGGAGGGCAATCAGCCCCAGCATTTT
many,TRBJ2-1,-,TRBV9,CASSGSKFGGNEQFF,TGTGCCAGCAGCGGCTCGAAATTCGGTGGCAATGAGCAGTTCTTC
-,TRBJ1-5,TRBD1,TRBV15,CATSREGGSNQPQHF,TGTGCCACCAGCAGAGAAGGGGGCAGCAATCAGCCCCAGCATTTT
few,TRBJ2-1,TRBD2,TRBV5-1,CASSPLAGVVVVEQFF,TGCGCCAGCAGCCCATTAGCGGGAGTGGTGGTTGTTGAGCAGTTCTTC
-,TRBJ1-2,-,TRBV11-2,CASSLQHRDGYTF,TGTGCCAGCAGCCTACAACACAGAGATGGCTACACCTTC
many,TRBJ2-2,TRBD1,TRBV11-2,CASSLEQGRRTGELFF,TGTGCCAGCAGCTTAGAACAGGGGCGACGAACCGGGGAGCTGTTTTTT
-,TRBJ2-7,-,TRBV19,CASSSPRGGAYEQYF,TGTGCCAGTAGCTCACCCCGCGGGGGCGCCTACGAGCAGTACTTC
-,TRBJ2-7,-,TRBV6-6,CASNDIFSYEQYF,TGTGCCAGTAATGACATATTCTCCTACGAGCAGTACTTC
-,TRBJ1-5,-,TRBV18,CASSPNEGSQPQHF,TGTGCCAGCTCACCCAATGAGGGGTCTCAGCCCCAGCATTTT
-,TRBJ2-5,TRBD2,TRBV6-6,CASSPKLAGGQETQYF,TGTGCCAGCAGTCCCAAACTAGCGGGAGGCCAAGAGACCCAGTACTTC
-,TRBJ2-7,-,TRBV2,CASSAGTNSYEQYF,TGTGCCAGCAGTGCCGGGACCAACTCCTACGAGCAGTACTTC
-,TRBJ2-2,-,TRBV30,CAWSARPSYASGELFF,TGTGCCTGGAGTGCACGCCCGAGCTACGCCTCCGGGGAGCTGTTTTTT
few,TRBJ2-7,-,TRBV19,CASSTLYKWERSYEQYF,TGTGCCAGTAGCACCCTGTATAAGTGGGAGCGCTCCTACGAGCAGTACTTC
many,TRBJ2-1,TRBD2,TRBV4-2,CASSRRLAGNEQFF,TGTGCCAGCAGCCGACGGCTAGCGGGTAATGAGCAGTTCTTC
few,TRBJ2-1,-,TRBV5-4,CASSLTGRTYNEQFF,TGTGCCAGCAGCTTGACAGGGCGGACCTACAATGAGCAGTTCTTC
few,TRBJ2-5,TRBD2,TRBV7-9,CASSEGLAGEWETQYF,TGTGCCAGCAGCGAGGGACTAGCGGGAGAGTGGGAGACCCAGTACTTC
many,TRBJ2-7,-,TRBV7-9,CASSLGGASYEQYF,TGTGCCAGCAGCTTAGGCGGGGCCTCCTACGAGCAGTACTTC
-,TRBJ2-4,TRBD2,TRBV11-2,CASSLGGPGRGAKNIQYF,TGTGCCAGCAGCTTAGGTGGTCCCGGGAGGGGTGCCAAAAACATTCAGTACTTC
-,TRBJ1-5,-,TRBV19,CASSTGGLVHQPQHF,TGTGCCAGTAGTACCGGTGGGCTGGTGCATCAGCCCCAGCATTTT
-,TRBJ2-3,-,TRBV15,CATSRTPSLLADTQYF,TGTGCCACCAGCAGAACCCCCTCGTTGTTGGCAGATACGCAGTATTTT
-,TRBJ2-3,TRBD2,TRBV5-1,CASSPKVTGGPTDTQYF,TGCGCCAGCAGCCCAAAGGTCACGGGAGGGCCTACAGATACGCAGTATTTT
-,TRBJ2-4,TRBD2,TRBV2,CASSWTSGRTKNIQYF,TGTGCCAGCAGTTGGACTAGCGGGAGAACCAAAAACATTCAGTACTTC
-,TRBJ2-7,TRBD2,TRBV4-2,CASSHTGTSGLSYEQYF,TGTGCCAGCAGCCATACCGGGACTAGCGGACTCTCCTACGAGCAGTACTTC
few,TRBJ2-6,TRBD2,TRBV11-2,CASSHLAGTGANVLTF,TGTGCCAGCAGCCATTTAGCGGGAACTGGGGCCAACGTCCTGACTTTC
-,TRBJ2-3,-,TRBV6-5,CARTDHPTDTQYF,TGTGCCAGAACGGACCACCCCACAGATACGCAGTATTTT
few,TRBJ2-7,-,TRBV18,CASSQDRDNHHEQYF,TGTGCCAGCTCCCAGGACCGGGATAATCACCACGAGCAGTACTTC
few,TRBJ2-5,-,TRBV19,CASRDPSETQYF,TGTGCCAGTAGAGACCCGTCTGAGACCCAGTACTTC
few,TRBJ2-2,TRBD1,TRBV29-1,CSVRTGTFTGELFF,TGCAGCGTCCGGACAGGGACCTTCACCGGGGAGCTGTTTTTT
many,TRBJ2-2,TRBD1,TRBV18,CASSTNRGNPGELFF,TGTGCCAGCTCAACGAACAGGGGGAACCCCGGGGAGCTGTTTTTT
-,TRBJ1-2,TRBD1,TRBV28,CASTPGTGGYGYTF,TGTGCCAGCACCCCAGGGACAGGAGGCTATGGCTACACCTTC
many,TRBJ2-6,-,TRBV6-5,CASSRPGVGNVLTF,TGTGCCAGCAGTAGACCGGGCGTGGGCAACGTCCTGACTTTC
few,TRBJ2-1,TRBD2,TRBV7-2,CASSFPTGRRNEQFF,TGTGCCAGCAGCTTCCCAACCGGGAGGAGGAATGAGCAGTTCTTC
-,TRBJ1-1,TRBD1,TRBV7-4,CASSLSGTGAFF,TGTGCCAGCAGCTTATCGGGGACAGGGGCTTTCTTT
-,TRBJ2-1,-,TRBV7-6,CASSLARPYNEQFF,TGTGCCAGCAGCTTAGCGAGACCGTACAATGAGCAGTTCTTC
few,TRBJ1-1,-,TRBV30,CAWSVQGIRTEAFF,TGTGCCTGGAGTGTACAAGGGATCCGCACTGAAGCTTTCTTT
few,TRBJ2-7,-,TRBV18,CASSELRGNEQYF,TGTGCCAGCTCCGAGCTCCGGGGCAACGAGCAGTACTTC
few,TRBJ2-4,TRBD2,TRBV6-5,CASSYEAGNGDIQYF,TGTGCCAGCAGTTACGAAGCGGGAAATGGGGACATTCAGTACTTC
few,TRBJ2-5,-,TRBV30,CAWSQVGVLETQYF,TGTGCCTGGAGCCAAGTCGGGGTCCTGGAGACCCAGTACTTC
-,TRBJ1-1,-,TRBV4-2,CASSQESVPGWTEAFF,TGTGCCAGCAGCCAAGAGTCAGTGCCAGGGTGGACTGAAGCTTTCTTT
-,TRBJ2-7,-,TRBV7-4,CASSPRGEQYF,TGTGCCAGCAGCCCCCGGGGCGAGCAGTACTTC
few,TRBJ2-6,-,TRBV14,CASSQDLGSGANVLTF,TGTGCCAGCAGCCAGGATCTCGGCTCTGGGGCCAACGTCCTGACTTTC
few,TRBJ2-3,TRBD1,TRBV2,CAGLRDRATDTQYF,TGTGCCGGACTCCGGGACAGGGCCACAGATACGCAGTATTTT
few,TRBJ2-7,-,TRBV19,CASSRGYEQYF,TGTGCCAGTAGTCGGGGCTACGAGCAGTACTTC
-,TRBJ1-1,-,TRBV30,CAWRYGLNTEAFF,TGTGCCTGGAGGTATGGGCTAAACACTGAAGCTTTCTTT